This T cell receptor (beta chain) was obtained from a study of CD8 T cells in Susac syndrome. Study overall: Each patient with Susac syndrome, at the time of blood draw, was therapy-naive, on corticosteroids, or on intravenous immunoglobulin alone. Points from the study as a whole: In Susac patients, clonal expansion was not detected in CD4+ cells.

Bulk CD8+ and CD4+ cells came from magnetic negative isolation; CD8+ TEMRA by FACS. Germline V gene lookup returns CDR1 SGDLS and CDR2 YYNGEE. V was pared by 4 bases and J by 0 bases, with 10 bases of the junction left unmatched. The CDR3 has 17 residues. Reverse transcription of about 0.45 to 1 ug RNA used random hexamers. Each CDR3 protein gets one entry after TCRdb re-called the immunoSEQ multiplex PCR reads with MiXCR. The data contain some 160,000 distinct CDR3 sequences, approximately 94% of them singletons. On this clonotype itself: The antigen is undetermined.

J is TRBJ2-3 and V is TRBV9; 8 bases map to TRBD2. This sequence originates from a human donor with Susac syndrome. The material sequenced was CD4+ T cells from PBMCs. The CDR3 loop is CASSPVLSGGSTDTQYF. The CDR3 bases are TGTGCCAGCAGCCCCGTTTTGAGCGGGGGAAGCACAGATACGCAGTATTTT.